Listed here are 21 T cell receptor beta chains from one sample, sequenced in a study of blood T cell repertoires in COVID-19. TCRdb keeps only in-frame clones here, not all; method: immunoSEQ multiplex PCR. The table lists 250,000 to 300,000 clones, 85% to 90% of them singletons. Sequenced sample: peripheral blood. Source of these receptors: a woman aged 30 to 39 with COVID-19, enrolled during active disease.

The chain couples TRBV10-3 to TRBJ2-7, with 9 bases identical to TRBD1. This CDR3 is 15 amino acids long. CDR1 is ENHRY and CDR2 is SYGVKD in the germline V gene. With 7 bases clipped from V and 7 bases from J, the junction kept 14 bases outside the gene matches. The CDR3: CAIKPGTGYSGEQYF. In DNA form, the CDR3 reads TGTGCCATCAAGCCGGGGACAGGGTATTCGGGGGAGCAGTACTTC.

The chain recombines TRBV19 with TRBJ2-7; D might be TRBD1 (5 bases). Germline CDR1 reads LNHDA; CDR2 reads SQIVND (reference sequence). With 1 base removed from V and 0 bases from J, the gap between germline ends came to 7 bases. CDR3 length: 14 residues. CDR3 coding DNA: TGTGCCAGTAGTATAGGGGGCATCTCCTACGAGCAGTACTTC. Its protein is CASSIGGISYEQYF.

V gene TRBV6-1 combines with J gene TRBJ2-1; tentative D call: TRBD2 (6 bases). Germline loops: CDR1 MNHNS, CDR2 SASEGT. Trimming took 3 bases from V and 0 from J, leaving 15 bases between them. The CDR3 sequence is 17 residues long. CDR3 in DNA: TGTGCCAGCAGTGAGATACGTAGCGGCCTCTCCTACAATGAGCAGTTCTTC. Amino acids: CASSEIRSGLSYNEQFF.

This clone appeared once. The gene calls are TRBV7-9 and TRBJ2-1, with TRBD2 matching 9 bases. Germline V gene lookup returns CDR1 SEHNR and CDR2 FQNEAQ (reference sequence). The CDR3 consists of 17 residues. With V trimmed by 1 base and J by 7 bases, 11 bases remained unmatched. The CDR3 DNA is TGTGCCAGCAGCTTAGATTTGGGCGGGAGGGCCAGGAATGAGCAGTTCTTC. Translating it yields CASSLDLGGRARNEQFF.

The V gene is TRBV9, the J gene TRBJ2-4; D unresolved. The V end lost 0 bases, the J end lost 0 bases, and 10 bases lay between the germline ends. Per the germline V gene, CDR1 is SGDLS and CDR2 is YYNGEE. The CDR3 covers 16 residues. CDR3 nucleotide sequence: TGTGCCAGCAGCGTAGCTGACACCTTAGCCAAAAACATTCAGTACTTC. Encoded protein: CASSVADTLAKNIQYF.

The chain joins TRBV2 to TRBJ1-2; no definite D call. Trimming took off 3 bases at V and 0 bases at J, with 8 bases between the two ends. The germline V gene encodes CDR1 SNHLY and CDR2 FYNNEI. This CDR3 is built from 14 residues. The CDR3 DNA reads TGTGCCAGCAGTGAGAGCTTAGCTAACTATGGCTACACCTTC. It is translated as CASSESLANYGYTF.

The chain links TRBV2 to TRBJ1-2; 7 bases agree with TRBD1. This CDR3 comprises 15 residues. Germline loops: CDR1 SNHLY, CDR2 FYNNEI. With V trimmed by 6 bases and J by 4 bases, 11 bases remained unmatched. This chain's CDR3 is CASRITTGTGYGYTF. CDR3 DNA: TGTGCCAGCAGGATTACGACAGGGACGGGCTATGGCTACACCTTC.

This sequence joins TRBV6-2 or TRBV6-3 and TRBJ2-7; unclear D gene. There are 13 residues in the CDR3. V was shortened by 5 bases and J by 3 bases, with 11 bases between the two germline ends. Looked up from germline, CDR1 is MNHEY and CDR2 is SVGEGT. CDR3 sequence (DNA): TGTGCCAGCAGTGCCTCACTATACTACGAGCAGTACTTC. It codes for CASSASLYYEQYF.

CDR3 in DNA: TGCGCCAGCAGCCAAGCGAACGGGAGGATCGGTGAGCAGTTCTTC. Protein sequence: CASSQANGRIGEQFF. The chain links TRBV4-1 to TRBJ2-1; 7 nucleotides line up with TRBD2. The CDR3 extends over 15 amino acids. The V gene's germline CDR1 is MGHRA and CDR2 YSYEKL. V lost 1 base, J lost 9 bases, and 9 bases stayed unmatched.

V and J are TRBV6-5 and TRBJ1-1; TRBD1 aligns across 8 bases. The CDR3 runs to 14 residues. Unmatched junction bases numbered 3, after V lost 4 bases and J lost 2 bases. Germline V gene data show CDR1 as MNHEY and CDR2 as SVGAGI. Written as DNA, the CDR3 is TGTGCCAGCAGTTTACAGGGGGATAACACTGAAGCTTTCTTT. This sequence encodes CASSLQGDNTEAFF.

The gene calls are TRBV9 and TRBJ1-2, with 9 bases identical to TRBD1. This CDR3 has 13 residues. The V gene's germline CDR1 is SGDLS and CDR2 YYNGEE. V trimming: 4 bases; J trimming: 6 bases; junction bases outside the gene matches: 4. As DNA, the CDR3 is TGTGCCAGCAGCCCAACAGGGGGCCATGGCTACACCTTC. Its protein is CASSPTGGHGYTF.

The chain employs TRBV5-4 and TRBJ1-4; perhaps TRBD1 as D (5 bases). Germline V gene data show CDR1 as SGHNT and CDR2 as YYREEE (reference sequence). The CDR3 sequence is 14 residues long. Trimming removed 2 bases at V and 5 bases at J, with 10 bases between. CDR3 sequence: CASSLGQGNEKLFF. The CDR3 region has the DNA TGTGCCAGCAGCTTAGGGCAGGGAAATGAAAAACTGTTTTTT.

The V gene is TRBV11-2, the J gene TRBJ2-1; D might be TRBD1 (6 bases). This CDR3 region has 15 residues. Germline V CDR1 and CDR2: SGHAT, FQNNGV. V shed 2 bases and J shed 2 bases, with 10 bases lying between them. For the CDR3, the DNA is TGTGCCAGCAGCTTAAGGGGGTTTACCTACAATGAGCAGTTCTTC. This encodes CASSLRGFTYNEQFF.

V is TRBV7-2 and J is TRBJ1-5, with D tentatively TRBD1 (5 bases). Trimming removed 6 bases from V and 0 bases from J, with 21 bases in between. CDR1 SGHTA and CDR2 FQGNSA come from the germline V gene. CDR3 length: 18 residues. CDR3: CASSLGRGGLNSNQPQHF. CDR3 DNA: TGTGCCAGCAGTCTCGGGCGCGGGGGATTGAATAGCAATCAGCCCCAGCATTTT.

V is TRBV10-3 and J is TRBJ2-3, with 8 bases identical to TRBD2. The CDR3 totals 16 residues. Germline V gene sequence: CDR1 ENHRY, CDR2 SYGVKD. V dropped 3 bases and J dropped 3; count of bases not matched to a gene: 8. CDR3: CAISELGSGSTDTQYF. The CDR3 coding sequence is TGTGCCATCAGTGAACTAGGCAGCGGGAGTACAGATACGCAGTATTTT.

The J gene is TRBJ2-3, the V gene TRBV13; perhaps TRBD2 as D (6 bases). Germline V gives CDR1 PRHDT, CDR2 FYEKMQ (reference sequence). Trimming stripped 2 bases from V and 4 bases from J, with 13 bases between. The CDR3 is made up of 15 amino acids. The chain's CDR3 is CASSLTRERADTQYF. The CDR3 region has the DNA TGTGCCAGCAGCTTAACCCGGGAGCGAGCAGATACGCAGTATTTT.

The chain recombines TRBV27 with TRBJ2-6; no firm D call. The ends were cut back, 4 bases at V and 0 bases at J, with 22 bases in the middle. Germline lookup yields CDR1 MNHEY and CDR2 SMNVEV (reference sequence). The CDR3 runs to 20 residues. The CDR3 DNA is TGTGCCAGCAGTTCCCTTGAGTTGTTTTACTCGGTCTCTGGGGCCAACGTCCTGACTTTC. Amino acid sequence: CASSSLELFYSVSGANVLTF.

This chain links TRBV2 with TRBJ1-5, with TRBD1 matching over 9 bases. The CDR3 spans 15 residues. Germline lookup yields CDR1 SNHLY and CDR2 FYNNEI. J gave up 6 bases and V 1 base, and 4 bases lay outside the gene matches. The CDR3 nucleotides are TGTGCCAGCAGTGAAGTACAGGGGGCAGGTCAGCCCCAGCATTTT. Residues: CASSEVQGAGQPQHF.

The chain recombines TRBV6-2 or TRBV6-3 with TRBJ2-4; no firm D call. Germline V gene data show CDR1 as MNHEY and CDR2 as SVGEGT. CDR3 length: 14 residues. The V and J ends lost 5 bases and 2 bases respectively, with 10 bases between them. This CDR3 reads CASSKESTKNIQYF. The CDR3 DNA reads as TGTGCCAGCAGTAAGGAGAGCACCAAAAACATTCAGTACTTC.

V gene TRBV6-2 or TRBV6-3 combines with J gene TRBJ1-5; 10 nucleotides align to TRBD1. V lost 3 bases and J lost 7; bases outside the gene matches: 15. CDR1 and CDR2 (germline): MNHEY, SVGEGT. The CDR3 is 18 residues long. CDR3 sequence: CASSYGENRDRGYQPQHF. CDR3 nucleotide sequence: TGTGCCAGCAGTTATGGGGAAAACCGGGACAGGGGATACCAGCCCCAGCATTTT.

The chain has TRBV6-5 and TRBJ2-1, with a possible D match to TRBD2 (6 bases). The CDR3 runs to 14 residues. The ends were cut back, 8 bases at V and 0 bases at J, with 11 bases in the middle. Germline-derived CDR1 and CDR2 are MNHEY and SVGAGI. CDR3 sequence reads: CASRDWSSYNEQFF. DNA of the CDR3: TGTGCCAGCCGGGACTGGAGCTCCTACAATGAGCAGTTCTTC.